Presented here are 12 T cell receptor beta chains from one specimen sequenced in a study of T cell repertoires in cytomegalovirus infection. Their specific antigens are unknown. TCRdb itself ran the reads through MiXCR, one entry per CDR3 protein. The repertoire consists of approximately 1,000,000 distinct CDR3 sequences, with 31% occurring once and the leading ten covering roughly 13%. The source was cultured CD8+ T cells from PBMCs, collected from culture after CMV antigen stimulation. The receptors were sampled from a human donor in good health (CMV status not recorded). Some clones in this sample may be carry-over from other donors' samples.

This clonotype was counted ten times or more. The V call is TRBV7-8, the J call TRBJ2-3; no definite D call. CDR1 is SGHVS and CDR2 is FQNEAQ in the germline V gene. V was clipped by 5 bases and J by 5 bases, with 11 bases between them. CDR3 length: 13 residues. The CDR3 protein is CASSPPGQDTQYF. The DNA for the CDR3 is TGTGCCAGCAGCCCCCCGGGTCAAGATACGCAGTATTTT.

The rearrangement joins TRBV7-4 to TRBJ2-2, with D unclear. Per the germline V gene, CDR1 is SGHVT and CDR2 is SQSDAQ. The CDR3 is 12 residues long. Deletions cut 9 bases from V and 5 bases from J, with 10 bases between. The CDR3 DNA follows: TGTGCCAGGGTACAGAGAACCGGGGAGCTGTTTTTT. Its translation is CARVQRTGELFF.

CDR3: CASSSRGAGALWPQYF. The CDR3 DNA reads as TGTGCCAGCAGTTCCCGGGGAGCGGGGGCCTTATGGCCCCAGTACTTC. The chain joins TRBV12-3 or TRBV12-4 to TRBJ2-5, with TRBD2 identical over 8 bases. This CDR3 has 16 residues. Losses at the gene ends were 4 bases for V and 9 bases for J; bases not matched to a gene: 16.

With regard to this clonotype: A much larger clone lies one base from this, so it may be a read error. CDR3 DNA sequence: TGTGCCAGCAGGGGGACAGGGGGTAATGAAAAACTGTTTTTT. This codes for CASRGTGGNEKLFF. The chain joins TRBV12-3 or TRBV12-4 to TRBJ1-4; 11 bases match TRBD1. CDR3 length: 14 amino acids. Trimming took 6 bases from V and 4 from J; bases not matched to a gene: 1.

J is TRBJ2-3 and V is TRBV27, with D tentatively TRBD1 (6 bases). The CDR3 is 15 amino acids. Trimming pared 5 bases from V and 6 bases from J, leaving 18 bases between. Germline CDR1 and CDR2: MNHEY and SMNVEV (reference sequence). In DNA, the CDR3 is TGTGCCAGCAGTGAACCAGGGGCGGTGTGGGATACGCAGTATTTT. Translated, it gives CASSEPGAVWDTQYF.

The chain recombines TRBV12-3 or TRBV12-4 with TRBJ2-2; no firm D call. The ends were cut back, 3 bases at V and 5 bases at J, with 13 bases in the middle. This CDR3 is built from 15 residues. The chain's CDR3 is CASSLVIIATGELFF. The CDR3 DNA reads TGTGCCAGCAGTTTGGTGATTATAGCAACCGGGGAGCTGTTTTTT.

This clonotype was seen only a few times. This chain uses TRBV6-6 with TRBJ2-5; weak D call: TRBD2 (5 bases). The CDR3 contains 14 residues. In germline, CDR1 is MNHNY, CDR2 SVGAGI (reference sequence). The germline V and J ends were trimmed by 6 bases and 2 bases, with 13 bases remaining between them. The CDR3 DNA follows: TGTGCCAGCAGCCACCCCGGGATTCAAGAGACCCAGTACTTC. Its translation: CASSHPGIQETQYF.

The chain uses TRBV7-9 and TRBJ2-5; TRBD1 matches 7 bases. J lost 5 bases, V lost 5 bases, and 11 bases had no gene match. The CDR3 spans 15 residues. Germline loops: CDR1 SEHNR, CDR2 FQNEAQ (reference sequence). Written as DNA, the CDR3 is TGTGCCAGCAGCACAGGGACAGCTACCCGCGAGACCCAGTACTTC. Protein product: CASSTGTATRETQYF.

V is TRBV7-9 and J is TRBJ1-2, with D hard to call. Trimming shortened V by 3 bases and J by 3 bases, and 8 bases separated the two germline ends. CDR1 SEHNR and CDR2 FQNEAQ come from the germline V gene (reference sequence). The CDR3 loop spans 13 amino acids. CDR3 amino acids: CASSFTVDYGYTF. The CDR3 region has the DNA TGTGCCAGCAGCTTCACAGTCGACTATGGCTACACCTTC.

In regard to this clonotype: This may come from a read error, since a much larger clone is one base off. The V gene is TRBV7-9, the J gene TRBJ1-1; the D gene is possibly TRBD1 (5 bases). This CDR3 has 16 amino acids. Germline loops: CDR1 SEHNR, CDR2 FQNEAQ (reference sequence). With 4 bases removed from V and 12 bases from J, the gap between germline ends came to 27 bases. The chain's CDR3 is CASSSLSPDTARMTFF. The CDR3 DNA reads TGTGCCAGCAGCTCGCTCTCACCGGACACCGCTCGAATGACTTTCTTT.

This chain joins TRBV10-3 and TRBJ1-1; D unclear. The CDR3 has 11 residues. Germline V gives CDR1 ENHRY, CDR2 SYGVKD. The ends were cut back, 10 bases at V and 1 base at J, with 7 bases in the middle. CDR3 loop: CATFENTEAFF. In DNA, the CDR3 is TGTGCCACCTTCGAGAACACTGAAGCTTTCTTT.

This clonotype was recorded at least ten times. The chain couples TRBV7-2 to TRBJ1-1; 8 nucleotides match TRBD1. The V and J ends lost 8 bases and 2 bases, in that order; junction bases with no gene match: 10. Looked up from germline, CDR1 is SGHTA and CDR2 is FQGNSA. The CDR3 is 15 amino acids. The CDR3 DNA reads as TGTGCCAGCCTTCAGGGGGCATTGGGCAACACTGAAGCTTTCTTT. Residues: CASLQGALGNTEAFF.